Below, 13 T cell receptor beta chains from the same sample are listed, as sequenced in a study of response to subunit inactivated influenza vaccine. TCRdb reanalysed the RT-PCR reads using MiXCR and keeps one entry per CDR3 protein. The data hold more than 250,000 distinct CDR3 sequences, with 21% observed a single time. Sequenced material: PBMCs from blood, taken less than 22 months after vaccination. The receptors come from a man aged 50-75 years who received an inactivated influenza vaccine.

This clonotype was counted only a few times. This CDR3 is CASSFNPAGGYEQYF. The CDR3 nucleotides read TGCGCCAGCAGCTTTAATCCAGCGGGAGGCTACGAGCAGTACTTC. The V and J genes are TRBV5-1 and TRBJ2-7; 9 nucleotides align to TRBD2. The CDR3 covers 15 residues. Per the germline V gene, CDR1 is SGHRS and CDR2 is YFSETQ. J gave up 3 bases and V 2 bases, and 6 bases lay outside the gene matches. The variable domain in full, with the rest retrieved from reference TRBV5-1 and TRBJ2-7, is KAGVTQTPRYLIKTRGQQVTLSCSPISGHRSVSWYQQTPGQGLQFLFEYFSETQRNKGNFPGRFSGRQFSNSRSEMNVSTLELGDSALYLCASSFNPAGGYEQYFGPGTRLTVT.

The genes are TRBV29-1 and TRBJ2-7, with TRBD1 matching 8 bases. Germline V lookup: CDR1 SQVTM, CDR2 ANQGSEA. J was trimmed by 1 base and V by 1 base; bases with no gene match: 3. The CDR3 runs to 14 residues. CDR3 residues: CSVEAGQGSYEQYF. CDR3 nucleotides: TGCAGCGTTGAAGCAGGACAGGGTTCCTACGAGCAGTACTTC.

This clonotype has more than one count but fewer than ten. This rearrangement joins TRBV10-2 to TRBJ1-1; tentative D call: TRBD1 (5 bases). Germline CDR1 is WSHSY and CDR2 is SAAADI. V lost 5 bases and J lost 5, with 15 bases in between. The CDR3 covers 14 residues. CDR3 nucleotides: TGCGCCAGCAGTCCGGACATGGGACGGACTGAAGCTTTCTTT. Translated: CASSPDMGRTEAFF.

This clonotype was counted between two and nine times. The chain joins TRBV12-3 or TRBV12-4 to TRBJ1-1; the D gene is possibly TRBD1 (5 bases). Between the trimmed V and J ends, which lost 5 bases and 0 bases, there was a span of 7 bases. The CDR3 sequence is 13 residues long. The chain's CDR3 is CASSGTLNTEAFF. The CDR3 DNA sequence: TGTGCCAGCAGTGGGACCTTGAACACTGAAGCTTTCTTT.

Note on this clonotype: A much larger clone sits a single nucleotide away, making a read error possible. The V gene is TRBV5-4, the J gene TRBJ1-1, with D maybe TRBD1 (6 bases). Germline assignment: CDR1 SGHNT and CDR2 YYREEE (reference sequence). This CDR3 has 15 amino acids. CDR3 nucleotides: TGTGCCAGCAGCATCTCCGGGACAAGTAACACTGAAGCTTCCTTT. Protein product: CASSISGTSNTEASF.

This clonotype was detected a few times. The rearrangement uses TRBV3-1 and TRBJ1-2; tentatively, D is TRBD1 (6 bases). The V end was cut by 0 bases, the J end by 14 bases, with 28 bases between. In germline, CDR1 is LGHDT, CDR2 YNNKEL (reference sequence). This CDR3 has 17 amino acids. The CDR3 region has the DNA TGTGCCAGCAGCCAAGATCAGACTCCTTTTGGACAGACCCGAGTAACCTTC. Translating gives CASSQDQTPFGQTRVTF.

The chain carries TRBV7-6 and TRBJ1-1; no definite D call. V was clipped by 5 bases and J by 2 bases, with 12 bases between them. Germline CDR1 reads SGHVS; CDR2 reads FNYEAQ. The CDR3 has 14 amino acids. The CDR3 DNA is TGTGCCAGCAGCGAGGGTACGTTCAACACTGAAGCTTTCTTT. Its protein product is CASSEGTFNTEAFF.

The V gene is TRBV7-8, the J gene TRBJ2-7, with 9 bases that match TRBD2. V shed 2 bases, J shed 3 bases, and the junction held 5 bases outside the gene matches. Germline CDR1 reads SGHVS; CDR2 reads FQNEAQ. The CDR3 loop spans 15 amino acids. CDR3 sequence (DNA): TGTGCCAGCAGCTTATCCGTAGCGGGGGACTACGAGCAGTACTTC. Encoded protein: CASSLSVAGDYEQYF.

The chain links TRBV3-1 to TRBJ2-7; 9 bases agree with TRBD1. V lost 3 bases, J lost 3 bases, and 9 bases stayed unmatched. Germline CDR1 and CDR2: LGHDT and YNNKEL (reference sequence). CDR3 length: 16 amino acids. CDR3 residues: CASSQSVGTGFYEQYF. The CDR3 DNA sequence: TGTGCCAGCAGCCAGTCTGTTGGGACAGGGTTCTACGAGCAGTACTTC.

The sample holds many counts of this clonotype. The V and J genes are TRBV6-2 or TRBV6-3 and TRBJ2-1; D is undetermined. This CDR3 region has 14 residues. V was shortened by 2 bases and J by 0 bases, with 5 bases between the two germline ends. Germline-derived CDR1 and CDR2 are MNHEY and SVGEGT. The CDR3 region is CASSYGSSYNEQFF. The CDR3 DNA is TGTGCCAGCAGTTACGGCAGCTCCTACAATGAGCAGTTCTTC.

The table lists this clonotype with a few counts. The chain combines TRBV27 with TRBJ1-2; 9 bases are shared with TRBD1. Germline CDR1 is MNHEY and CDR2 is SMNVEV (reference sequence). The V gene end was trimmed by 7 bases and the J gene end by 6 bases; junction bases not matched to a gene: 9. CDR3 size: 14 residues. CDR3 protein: CASKTGGLVDGYTF. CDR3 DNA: TGTGCCAGCAAGACAGGGGGTTTAGTGGATGGCTACACCTTC.

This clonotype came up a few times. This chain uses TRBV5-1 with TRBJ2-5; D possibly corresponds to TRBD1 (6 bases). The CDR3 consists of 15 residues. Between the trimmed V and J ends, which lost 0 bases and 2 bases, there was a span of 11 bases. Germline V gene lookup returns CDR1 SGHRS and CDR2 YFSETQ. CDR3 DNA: TGCGCCAGCAGCTTGGGATCGGGACATCAAGAGACCCAGTACTTC. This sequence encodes CASSLGSGHQETQYF.

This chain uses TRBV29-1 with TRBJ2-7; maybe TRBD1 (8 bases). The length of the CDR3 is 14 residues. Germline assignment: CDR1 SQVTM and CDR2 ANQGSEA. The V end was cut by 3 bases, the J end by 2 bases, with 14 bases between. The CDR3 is CSVEHRGGTYEQYF. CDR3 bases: TGCAGCGTTGAGCACAGGGGGGGCACCTACGAGCAGTACTTC.